Listed below are T cell receptor beta chains from one sample, sequenced in a study of blood T cell repertoires in COVID-19. Generated by immunoSEQ multiplex PCR, the TCRdb table keeps only in-frame clones and is missing some. The top ten hold roughly 4% of the sample, which has some 64,000 clones, roughly 90% seen once. Sample: peripheral blood. The receptor source for this set is a man over 45 with active COVID-19. The CDR3 runs from the conserved cysteine through the conserved F or W. A D gene is named only where the DNA matches it firmly. Some rows mark clone size as missing; the rest say once, few, many or name a class of expanded clone.

D gene | J gene | V gene | clone size | CDR3 protein | CDR3 DNA
. | TRBJ1-2 | TRBV30 | . | CAWSGGGDLGYTF | TGTGCCTGGAGTGGTGGAGGGGACCTGGGCTACACCTTC
TRBD1 | TRBJ2-6 | TRBV2 | . | CASTRQGFGANVLTF | TGTGCCAGCACCAGACAGGGGTTCGGGGCCAACGTCCTGACTTTC
. | TRBJ2-5 | TRBV2 | . | CASGRGQETQYF | TGTGCCAGCGGGCGGGGCCAAGAGACCCAGTACTTC
TRBD1 | TRBJ1-1 | TRBV6-5 | . | CASSPGQGANTEAFF | TGTGCCAGCAGCCCGGGACAGGGGGCGAACACTGAAGCTTTCTTT
TRBD2 | TRBJ2-2 | TRBV11-2 | few | CASSSLAGGPRTGELFF | TGTGCCAGCAGTTCACTAGCGGGGGGGCCTCGCACCGGGGAGCTGTTTTTT
TRBD2 | TRBJ2-5 | TRBV7-2 | few | CASSLRLAKTQETQYF | TGTGCCAGCAGCCTTAGACTAGCTAAGACCCAAGAGACCCAGTACTTC
TRBD1 | TRBJ1-1 | TRBV6-5 | . | CASSLITGVGTEAFF | TGTGCCAGCAGCCTTATCACAGGGGTGGGGACTGAAGCTTTCTTT
. | TRBJ1-3 | TRBV4-1 | few | CASSQVDLGLSSGNTIYF | TGCGCCAGCAGCCAAGTCGACTTGGGTCTTAGCTCTGGAAACACCATATATTTT
. | TRBJ1-6 | TRBV4-3 | . | CASSPFRQGYSPLHF | TGCGCCAGCAGCCCCTTCCGGCAGGGTTATTCACCCCTCCACTTT
. | TRBJ1-2 | TRBV7-2 | once | CASSPDETSKYYGYTF | TGTGCCAGCAGCCCCGACGAGACATCAAAGTACTATGGCTACACCTTC
TRBD2 | TRBJ2-4 | TRBV18 | . | CASSPPGLAGAIAKNIQYF | TGTGCCAGCTCACCCCCGGGACTAGCGGGGGCGATAGCCAAAAACATTCAGTACTTC
. | TRBJ1-6 | TRBV4-2 | once | CASSQSGSPLHF | TGTGCCAGCAGCCAATCGGGATCACCCCTCCACTTT
. | TRBJ2-2 | TRBV2 | . | CASSVLTVNTGELFF | TGTGCCAGCAGTGTACTAACGGTAAACACCGGGGAGCTGTTTTTT
TRBD1 | TRBJ1-6 | TRBV6-1 | . | CASSVPGQLSSYNSPLHF | TGTGCCAGCAGTGTTCCGGGACAGTTAAGCTCCTATAATTCACCCCTCCACTTT
TRBD2 | TRBJ2-3 | TRBV19 | . | CASRGEGTQYF | TGTGCGAGCCGTGGGGAGGGTACGCAGTATTTT
TRBD1 | TRBJ2-4 | TRBV27 | . | CASSDRVRGNIQYF | TGTGCCAGCAGTGACAGGGTACGGGGAAACATTCAGTACTTC
TRBD1 | TRBJ2-1 | TRBV30 | once | CAWHTPGQGPNEQFF | TGTGCCTGGCACACACCGGGACAGGGCCCCAATGAGCAGTTCTTC
TRBD2 | TRBJ2-7 | TRBV6-5 | . | CASSPGLVGEQYF | TGTGCCAGCAGCCCCGGACTAGTCGGCGAGCAGTACTTC
TRBD2 | TRBJ2-7 | TRBV6-5 | . | CASSYRGGPHEQYF | TGTGCCAGCAGTTACCGCGGGGGGCCCCACGAGCAGTACTTC
. | TRBJ1-6 | TRBV3-1/TRBV3-2 | many | CASSGGGTSYNSPLHF | TGTGCCAGCAGTGGGGGCGGAACCTCCTATAATTCACCCCTCCACTTT
. | TRBJ2-3 | TRBV7-8 | large | CASSPGTFTDTQYF | TGTGCCAGCAGTCCCGGGACTTTCACAGATACGCAGTATTTT
. | TRBJ1-1 | TRBV10-3 | . | CAISESRRLNTEAFF | TGTGCCATCAGTGAGTCTCGCAGGCTGAACACTGAAGCTTTCTTT
. | TRBJ2-7 | TRBV5-5 | . | CASRDWRDEQYF | TGTGCCAGCAGGGATTGGAGGGACGAGCAGTACTTC
. | TRBJ2-2 | TRBV2 | . | CASIRGWGRGELFF | TGTGCCAGCATCCGGGGATGGGGGCGCGGGGAGCTGTTTTTT
. | TRBJ1-1 | TRBV6-1 | . | CASSDLRGNTEAFF | TGTGCCAGCAGTGACCTTAGGGGCAACACTGAAGCTTTCTTT
. | TRBJ2-2 | TRBV7-9 | . | CASSLGQNTGELFF | TGTGCCAGCAGCCTCGGACAGAACACCGGGGAGCTGTTTTTT
TRBD1 | TRBJ2-7 | TRBV7-2 | . | CASSLDRAKTYEQYF | TGTGCCAGCAGCTTGGACAGGGCTAAGACCTACGAGCAGTACTTC
. | TRBJ2-7 | TRBV9 | . | CASSVGGLSYEQYF | TGTGCCAGCAGCGTAGGAGGACTCTCCTACGAGCAGTACTTC
. | TRBJ1-3 | TRBV19 | . | CASSTRGGSGNTIYF | TGTGCCAGTAGTACCCGAGGGGGATCTGGAAACACCATATATTTT
. | TRBJ2-2 | TRBV13 | . | CASSHRTANTGELFF | TGTGCCAGCAGCCACCGGACAGCGAACACCGGGGAGCTGTTTTTT
TRBD1 | TRBJ1-6 | TRBV28 | . | CASSTGTGGAGYNSPLHF | TGTGCCAGCAGTACCGGGACAGGGGGCGCGGGCTATAATTCACCCCTCCACTTT
TRBD2 | TRBJ2-7 | TRBV19 | once | CASQAGEVSANEQYF | TGTGCCAGTCAAGCGGGGGAGGTTTCGGCTAACGAGCAGTACTTC
. | TRBJ1-6 | TRBV5-1 | . | CASSSGQPPLHF | TGCGCCAGCAGCTCCGGACAGCCACCCCTCCACTTT
. | TRBJ1-6 | TRBV30 | . | CAWARGYNSPLHF | TGTGCCTGGGCCCGGGGTTATAATTCACCCCTCCACTTT